Listed below are T cell receptor beta chains from one sample, sequenced in a study of T cell responses to AZD1222 COVID-19 vaccine. Libraries were prepared by immunoSEQ multiplex PCR; TCRdb keeps only in-frame clonotypes and omits some of them. Of over 150,000 clones in the sample, 80% to 95% were seen once. Here the sequenced sample was peripheral blood, taken on day 0 of AZD1222 vaccination. Receptors originate from an adult in good health. Each CDR3 is given with its conserved first and last residue. D genes are given only for firm matches. A row's size may be missing; if present it is once, few, many or a size class.

CDR3nt	CDR3aa	abundance	d_gene	v_gene	j_gene
TGTGCCAGCAGTTTCCAGGGACGGGGCACTGAAGCTTTCTTT	CASSFQGRGTEAFF	.	.	TRBV27	TRBJ1-1
TGTGCCAGCAGTTACTCCCGTCCCTCTGGAAACACCATATATTTT	CASSYSRPSGNTIYF	.	.	TRBV6-5	TRBJ1-3
TGTGCCAGCAGCCAATGGACGACAGGGATACCTAGGCAGTACTTC	CASSQWTTGIPRQYF	.	TRBD1	TRBV14	TRBJ2-7
TGTGCCAGCAGTGGGGTAGAAACCTACGAGCAGTACTTC	CASSGVETYEQYF	.	.	TRBV2	TRBJ2-7
TGCGCCAGCAGTAATGGCCAAACAGGGGCTGGGGCCAACGTCCTGACTTTC	CASSNGQTGAGANVLTF	.	TRBD1	TRBV5-1	TRBJ2-6
TGTGCCAGTAGTAATGAGCGGGAGGGTGATGAGCAGTTCTTC	CASSNEREGDEQFF	.	TRBD2	TRBV19	TRBJ2-1
TGTGCCACCAGTCCACACGGGGGAGGTGAAGCTTTCTTT	CATSPHGGGEAFF	.	.	TRBV24-1	TRBJ1-1
TGTGCCAGCAGCCCTAGGACAGGGTCCTACAATGAGCAGTTCTTC	CASSPRTGSYNEQFF	.	TRBD1	TRBV7-6	TRBJ2-1
TGTGCCAGCTCACCGTGGGGTCCGAACACCGGGGAGCTGTTTTTT	CASSPWGPNTGELFF	.	.	TRBV18	TRBJ2-2
TGTGCCAGCTCACCACGACGAGACACGACCTACGAGCAGTACTTC	CASSPRRDTTYEQYF	once	.	TRBV18	TRBJ2-7
TGTGCCAGCAGCTTGTACAGGGGAGGTGGCTACACCTTC	CASSLYRGGGYTF	.	TRBD1	TRBV5-8	TRBJ1-2
TGCGCCAGCAGCTTTTCTTGGACTAGAAACGAGCAGTACTTC	CASSFSWTRNEQYF	.	TRBD2	TRBV5-1	TRBJ2-7
TGCGCCAGCAGTGAGTCCCTGACCGGCACTGAAGCTTTCTTT	CASSESLTGTEAFF	.	.	TRBV10-1	TRBJ1-1
TGTGCCTGGAGTTCCAGGGGAACAGATACGCAGTATTTT	CAWSSRGTDTQYF	once	.	TRBV30	TRBJ2-3
TGTGCCAGCAGTGACTCGGTAATCGGCTACACCTTC	CASSDSVIGYTF	.	.	TRBV6-4	TRBJ1-2
TGCGCCAGCAGCACAGGGACTAGCGGGACCCAAGAGACCCAGTACTTC	CASSTGTSGTQETQYF	.	TRBD2	TRBV5-1	TRBJ2-5
TGTGCCAGCAGCTTATTCCAGGATTCCCTTGAAGCTTTCTTT	CASSLFQDSLEAFF	few	.	TRBV7-9	TRBJ1-1
TGTGCCAGTAGTATGGGCTCAGGCTACACCTTC	CASSMGSGYTF	.	.	TRBV19	TRBJ1-2
TGTGCCAGCTCACCCGGGACAACCAATCAGCCCCAGCATTTT	CASSPGTTNQPQHF	.	.	TRBV18	TRBJ1-5
TGTGCCAGCAGCTCGCGGGGCAGGGCCCTGGGGGATACGCAGTATTTT	CASSSRGRALGDTQYF	.	.	TRBV5-4	TRBJ2-3
TGTGCCTGGGAAACGGGCCTTAGAAATGAGCAGTTCTTC	CAWETGLRNEQFF	.	.	TRBV30	TRBJ2-1
TGTGCCAGTAGTGCGGAAGAGGGGGGGGCTAATGAAAAACTGTTTTTT	CASSAEEGGANEKLFF	.	.	TRBV19	TRBJ1-4
TGTGCCAGTAGTTGGGACACGGGCTATGGCTACACCTTC	CASSWDTGYGYTF	.	.	TRBV19	TRBJ1-2
TGTGCCAGCAGCTTGCGCGGACTAGCGGGAAGTACAGATACGCAGTATTTT	CASSLRGLAGSTDTQYF	.	TRBD2	TRBV5-8	TRBJ2-3
TGTGCCAGCAGTTACCGACAGGGGTCGAATCAGCCCCAGCATTTT	CASSYRQGSNQPQHF	.	TRBD1	TRBV6-5	TRBJ1-5
TGTGCCAGCAGCTTAGGGGGGGGATCGGGTGAAAAACTGTTTTTT	CASSLGGGSGEKLFF	.	.	TRBV7-6	TRBJ1-4
TGTGCCAGCAGTTACTCGGGCAGGGCCGTGGGCGAGCAGTACTTC	CASSYSGRAVGEQYF	.	.	TRBV6-2/TRBV6-3	TRBJ2-7
TGCGCCAGCAGCCAACCCAGCTCTGGGGCCAACGTCCTGACTTTC	CASSQPSSGANVLTF	.	.	TRBV4-1	TRBJ2-6
TGTGCCAGCAGCCAAGCAATGGTCAGCGACACCGGGGAGCTGTTTTTT	CASSQAMVSDTGELFF	once	.	TRBV14	TRBJ2-2
TGTGCCAGCAGTTTAGGTTACGGCTCCTACGAGCAGTACTTC	CASSLGYGSYEQYF	.	.	TRBV27	TRBJ2-7
TGTGCCAGTTCATCGCAGGGCTACAATGAGCAGTTCTTC	CASSSQGYNEQFF	.	.	TRBV19	TRBJ2-1
TGTGCCAGTAGTATGGGGGATCCCTCCTACAATGAGCAGTTCTTC	CASSMGDPSYNEQFF	.	.	TRBV19	TRBJ2-1
TGTGCCAGCAGTTACTCGATGGGGGTGAACTATGGCTACACCTTC	CASSYSMGVNYGYTF	.	.	TRBV6-5	TRBJ1-2
TGTGCCAGCAGTTACGGGACTTACACCGGGGAGCTGTTTTTT	CASSYGTYTGELFF	.	.	TRBV6-5	TRBJ2-2
TGTGCCAGTAGTATAGGCACTAGCGGGAGGAGCTCCTACGAGCAGTACTTC	CASSIGTSGRSSYEQYF	once	TRBD2	TRBV19	TRBJ2-7
TGTGCCTGGACAAGTGGCTCCTACGAGCAGTACTTC	CAWTSGSYEQYF	.	.	TRBV30	TRBJ2-7
TGTGCCAGCAGCTTGGGAGGGTTTCTCACAGATACGCAGTATTTT	CASSLGGFLTDTQYF	.	.	TRBV5-6	TRBJ2-3
TGCGCCAGCAGCCAAGATGAAGAGGCAGGGAGCTCTAGAGATGGCTACACCTTC	CASSQDEEAGSSRDGYTF	.	.	TRBV4-3	TRBJ1-2
TGCGCCAGCAGCGCTGCGAACACTGAAGCTTTCTTT	CASSAANTEAFF	.	.	TRBV10-2	TRBJ1-1
TGTGCCAGCAGCTTAGCGGGAAGGGGGGAGACCCAGTACTTC	CASSLAGRGETQYF	.	.	TRBV7-3	TRBJ2-5
TGTGCCAGCAGCAGACTAGCGGGAGGGCCGGGAGAGACCCAGTACTTC	CASSRLAGGPGETQYF	once	TRBD2	TRBV5-6	TRBJ2-5
TGTGCCAGCAGTTACGTCGGGAATGAAAAACTGTTTTTT	CASSYVGNEKLFF	.	.	TRBV6-6	TRBJ1-4
TGTGCCAGCGGAAGCCGGGGTGAGGGCACTGAAGCTTTCTTT	CASGSRGEGTEAFF	once	.	TRBV2	TRBJ1-1
TGTGCCAGCAGCAAAACCGCGGGACGGAGCTACAATGAGCAGTTCTTC	CASSKTAGRSYNEQFF	.	.	TRBV6-4	TRBJ2-1
TGTGCCACCAGCAGAGACACTAGCGGCCAAGAGACCCAGTACTTC	CATSRDTSGQETQYF	.	TRBD2	TRBV15	TRBJ2-5
TGCGCCAGCAGCTTGAGCACACCGAAGGAGACCCAGTACTTC	CASSLSTPKETQYF	.	.	TRBV5-1	TRBJ2-5
TGTGCCAGCAGCCCGGGACAGGAGTTACTCTCTGGAAACACCATATATTTT	CASSPGQELLSGNTIYF	.	TRBD1	TRBV7-9	TRBJ1-3
TGTGCCAGCAGCTTAGGCCCATACACCGGGGAGCTGTTTTTT	CASSLGPYTGELFF	.	.	TRBV7-8	TRBJ2-2
TGTGCCAGCAGCTTGGGACTAGCGAACACAGATACGCAGTATTTT	CASSLGLANTDTQYF	.	TRBD2	TRBV7-2	TRBJ2-3
TGTGCCAGCACGTGGGGTGGAAACACCATATATTTT	CASTWGGNTIYF	.	.	TRBV6-5	TRBJ1-3
TGTGCCAGCTTAATGACAGGGTCGTACGAGCAGTACTTC	CASLMTGSYEQYF	.	TRBD1	TRBV6-6	TRBJ2-7
TGTGCCAGCAGCTTAGCTCCAGGGGGGGGCACTGAAGCTTTCTTT	CASSLAPGGGTEAFF	.	TRBD1	TRBV7-2	TRBJ1-1
TGCAGTTCTACAGGGTCCCTGGGCTACACCTTC	CSSTGSLGYTF	.	.	TRBV20-1	TRBJ1-2
TGTGCCAGCAGTGACGGGACTAGCAAAGAGACCCAGTACTTC	CASSDGTSKETQYF	.	TRBD2	TRBV2	TRBJ2-5
TGTGCCAGCAGTGAGACAGGGGGCCCCTACGAGCAGTACTTC	CASSETGGPYEQYF	.	TRBD1	TRBV6-2/TRBV6-3	TRBJ2-7